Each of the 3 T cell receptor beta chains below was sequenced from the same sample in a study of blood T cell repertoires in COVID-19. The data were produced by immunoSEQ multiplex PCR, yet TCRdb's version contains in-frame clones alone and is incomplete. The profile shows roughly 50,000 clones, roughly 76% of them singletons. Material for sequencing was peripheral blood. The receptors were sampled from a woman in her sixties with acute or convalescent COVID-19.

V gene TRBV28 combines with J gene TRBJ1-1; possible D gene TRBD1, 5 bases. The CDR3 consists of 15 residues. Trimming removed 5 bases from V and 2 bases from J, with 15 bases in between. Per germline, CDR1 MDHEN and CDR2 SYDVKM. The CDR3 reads CASSPDHDSNTEAFF. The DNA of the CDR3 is TGTGCCAGCAGTCCCGACCATGACAGTAACACTGAAGCTTTCTTT.

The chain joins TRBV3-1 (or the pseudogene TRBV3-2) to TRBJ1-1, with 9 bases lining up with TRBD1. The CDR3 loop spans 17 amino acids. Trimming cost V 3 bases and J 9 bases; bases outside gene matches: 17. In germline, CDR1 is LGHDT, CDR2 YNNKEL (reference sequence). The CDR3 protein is CASSQFPLQDRGAQAFF. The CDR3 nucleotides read TGTGCCAGCAGCCAGTTCCCCCTTCAAGACAGGGGGGCTCAAGCTTTCTTT.

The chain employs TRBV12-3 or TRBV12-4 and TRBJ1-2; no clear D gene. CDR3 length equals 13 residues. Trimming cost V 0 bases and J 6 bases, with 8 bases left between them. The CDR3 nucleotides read TGTGCCAGCAGTTTAGCCGGGTTCAATGGCTACACCTTC. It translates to CASSLAGFNGYTF.